The 8 T cell receptor beta chains presented below share a single source sample, sequenced in a study of shared clonotypes between healthy human individuals. Naive CD8 cells, CD45RO-negative and positively selected for CCR7, excluded terminally differentiated effector memory CD45RA+ cells. Method: immunoSEQ multiplex PCR; TCRdb's copy keeps in-frame clones and lacks some. The sample contains 2 million to 2.5 million clones, about 93% of which appear only once. The sequencing sample was made of naive CD8+ T cells from PBMCs. These receptor sequences come from a man aged 18 to 29 in good health. Some clones in this sample may be carry-over from other donors' samples.

The genes are TRBV10-3 and TRBJ2-3; 8 positions match TRBD1. In germline, CDR1 is ENHRY, CDR2 SYGVKD. This CDR3 is built from 13 residues. With V trimmed by 4 bases and J by 6 bases, 3 bases remained unmatched. The CDR3, as DNA: TGTGCCATCAGTGGTGGGACAGGCGATACGCAGTATTTT. Translating gives CAISGGTGDTQYF.

The J gene is TRBJ1-1, the V gene TRBV6-6, with D unresolved. The germline gives CDR1 MNHNY, CDR2 SVGAGI (reference sequence). Deletions cut 4 bases from V and 2 bases from J, with 8 bases between. The CDR3 length is 13 residues. CDR3 sequence reads: CASSWWKNTEAFF. The CDR3 DNA reads TGTGCCAGCAGTTGGTGGAAAAACACTGAAGCTTTCTTT.

The chain uses TRBV9 and TRBJ2-1, with D perhaps matching TRBD1 (5 bases). Germline CDR1 reads SGDLS; CDR2 reads YYNGEE. The germline V and J ends were trimmed by 3 bases and 0 bases, with 16 bases remaining between them. This CDR3 spans 17 amino acids. The CDR3 bases are TGTGCCAGCAGCGAAGGCGGACAAAGGAGCTCCTACAATGAGCAGTTCTTC. Protein sequence: CASSEGGQRSSYNEQFF.

A note on this clone: Other DNA sequences from this sample encode an identical CDR3 as well. The chain links TRBV7-9 to TRBJ2-1; D is perhaps TRBD2 (6 bases). Trimming cost V 1 base and J 3 bases, with 10 bases left between them. This CDR3 contains 15 residues. CDR1 is SEHNR, CDR2 FQNEAQ, per germline (reference sequence). CDR3 sequence reads: CASSLDGGYYNEQFF. Written as DNA, the CDR3 is TGTGCCAGCAGCTTAGACGGGGGATACTACAATGAGCAGTTCTTC.

J is TRBJ2-3 and V is TRBV19; 7 bases are a match to TRBD1. Germline loops: CDR1 LNHDA, CDR2 SQIVND (reference sequence). Losses at the gene ends were 3 bases for V and 1 base for J; bases not matched to a gene: 4. The CDR3 consists of 15 residues. The CDR3 region has the DNA TGTGCCAGTAGTATCATGGGGACAGGCACAGATACGCAGTATTTT. As protein: CASSIMGTGTDTQYF.

The CDR3 loop reads CASSFSRDGNEQYF. DNA for the CDR3: TGTGCCAGCAGTTTCTCCAGGGACGGGAACGAGCAGTACTTC. The rearrangement joins TRBV6-6 to TRBJ2-7; D may match TRBD1 or TRBD2 (5 bases each). Trimming cost V 4 bases and J 5 bases, with 15 bases left between them. The CDR3 sequence is 14 residues long. CDR1 is MNHNY and CDR2 is SVGAGI in the germline V gene (reference sequence).

The rearrangement links TRBV27 to TRBJ1-5; possible D gene TRBD1, 6 bases. The CDR3 is 15 amino acids. The V end lost 5 bases, the J end lost 1 base, and 12 bases lay between the germline ends. Per the germline V gene, CDR1 is MNHEY and CDR2 is SMNVEV (reference sequence). The CDR3 DNA reads TGTGCCAGCAGTCTAGGACAGACCAGCAATCAGCCCCAGCATTTT. As protein: CASSLGQTSNQPQHF.

This rearrangement joins TRBV5-6 to TRBJ1-2; 11 nucleotides match TRBD1. The CDR3 is 13 residues long. The V segment lost 4 bases and the J segment 8 bases; nucleotides outside the gene matches: 4. Germline CDR1 reads SGHDT; CDR2 reads YYEEEE. This CDR3 reads CASSPDRGLGYTF. CDR3 bases: TGTGCCAGCAGCCCGGACAGGGGGCTCGGCTACACCTTC.